Following are 23 T cell receptor beta chains from one sample sequenced in a study of T cells in Graves' hyperthyroidism and ophthalmopathy. TCR beta CDR3 regions were amplified from RNA transcripts. HTBI primers drove first-round RT-PCR of the TCR CDR3. TCRdb redid the calling of the multiplex PCR reads with MiXCR, one entry per CDR3 protein. The table lists about 690,000 distinct CDR3 sequences, 17% of them singletons. Specimen: blood. These receptors all come from a middle-aged man with Graves' hyperthyroidism.

The table lists this clonotype with a few counts. The chain combines TRBV30 with TRBJ1-3, with 12 bases identical to TRBD1. Germline CDR1 and CDR2: GTSNPN and SVGIG (reference sequence). This CDR3 is 16 amino acids long. The trim removed 8 bases at V and 4 bases at J, leaving 12 bases unmatched. The CDR3: CARNSPGTGGGNTIYF. The CDR3 nucleotides are TGTGCCAGAAATTCCCCCGGGACAGGGGGCGGAAACACCATATATTTT. Looking up the rest from reference TRBV30 and TRBJ1-3 gives the full variable domain: SQTIHQWPATLVQPVGSPLSLECTVEGTSNPNLYWYRQAAGRGLQLLFYSVGIGQISSEVPQNLSASRPQDRQFILSSKKLLLSDSGFYLCARNSPGTGGGNTIYFGEGSWLTVV.

Regarding this clonotype: An end of the junction does not agree with germline; a read error may underlie this. The rearrangement links TRBV4-1 to TRBJ1-1; D ambiguous. CDR3 length: 14 residues. Germline V CDR1 and CDR2: MGHRA, YSYEKL. CDR3 loop: CASSQDPVTTEASF. CDR3 DNA: TGCGCCAGCAGCCAAGATCCCGTAACCACTGAAGCTTCCTTT.

This sequence joins TRBV7-2 and TRBJ2-2; D possibly corresponds to TRBD1 (6 bases). The CDR3 length is 14 residues. Germline V gene data show CDR1 as SGHTA and CDR2 as FQGNSA. V was trimmed by 4 bases and J by 3 bases, leaving 9 bases between them. Written as DNA, the CDR3 is TGTGCCAGCAGCTCCAACAGGGACACCGGGGAGCTGTTTTTT. It encodes CASSSNRDTGELFF.

This clonotype appeared once. The chain couples TRBV25-1 to TRBJ2-1, with D possibly called TRBD1 or TRBD2 (5 bases each). The CDR3 extends over 12 amino acids. CDR1 is MGHDK, CDR2 SYGVNS, per germline. Trimming took 4 bases from V and 8 from J, leaving 9 bases between them. The CDR3 sequence is CASSGWDHEQFF. For the CDR3, the DNA is TGTGCCAGCAGTGGCTGGGACCATGAGCAGTTCTTC.

The chain couples TRBV27 to TRBJ2-7; TRBD1 might be the D (6 bases). The CDR3 sequence is 15 residues long. V lost 4 bases, J lost 2 bases, and 15 bases lay in between. CDR1 and CDR2 (germline): MNHEY, SMNVEV (reference sequence). CDR3 loop: CASSSSGTPPYEQYF. For the CDR3, the DNA is TGTGCCAGCAGTTCATCCGGGACACCACCCTACGAGCAGTACTTC.

This clonotype showed up many times. The rearrangement uses TRBV29-1 and TRBJ2-1; tentatively, D is TRBD1 (6 bases). Looked up from germline, CDR1 is SQVTM and CDR2 is ANQGSEA. This CDR3 is 13 amino acids long. V shed 1 base and J shed 7 bases, with 11 bases lying between them. CDR3 amino acids: CSVEGGLINEQFF. CDR3 in DNA: TGCAGCGTTGAAGGGGGGCTAATTAATGAGCAGTTCTTC.

This clonotype was picked up many times. The gene calls are TRBV5-1 and TRBJ2-7; 9 bases fit TRBD2. Germline V gene sequence: CDR1 SGHRS, CDR2 YFSETQ. The CDR3 runs 15 residues. Trimming at V came to 2 bases and at J to 6 bases, leaving 9 bases not matched to a gene. CDR3 sequence: CASSFLAGGPGEQYF. DNA for the CDR3: TGCGCCAGCAGCTTTCTTGCGGGAGGGCCGGGCGAGCAGTACTTC.

As to this clonotype: Possible read error: a much larger clone is one base away. This CDR3 is missing its conserved last phenylalanine or tryptophan, likely due to a read error. The chain carries TRBV7-9 and TRBJ2-5, with D perhaps TRBD2 (5 bases). Deletions cut 5 bases from V and 1 base from J, with 11 bases between. The V gene's germline CDR1 is SEHNR and CDR2 FQNEAQ (reference sequence). This CDR3 is built from 14 residues. The CDR3 reads CASSITEGQETQYV. The CDR3 DNA sequence: TGTGCCAGCAGCATAACCGAGGGCCAAGAGACCCAGTACGTC.

This clonotype was counted many times. At one of its ends the junction is not consistent with the germline gene, which may arise from a read error. The chain is built from TRBV12-3 or TRBV12-4 and TRBJ1-1, with D uncertain. This CDR3 region has 13 residues. The CDR3 region has the DNA TGTGCCAGCAGCTTAGAAGGAGGGACTGAAGCTTTCTTT. Translated: CASSLEGGTEAFF.

The CDR3 sequence is CASSSPGTGVQPQHF. CDR3 DNA sequence: TGTGCCAGCAGCAGTCCCGGGACAGGGGTCCAGCCCCAGCATTTT. The chain carries TRBV28 and TRBJ1-5; TRBD1 matches 10 bases. This CDR3 comprises 15 residues. J lost 7 bases, V lost 6 bases, and 9 bases had no gene match. Germline V gives CDR1 MDHEN, CDR2 SYDVKM.

The table lists this clonotype with a few counts. J is TRBJ1-2 and V is TRBV28; D may be TRBD1 (6 bases). CDR1 MDHEN and CDR2 SYDVKM come from the germline V gene. V lost 5 bases and J 0 bases, leaving 16 bases between the germline ends. This CDR3 contains 16 residues. The CDR3 nucleotides read TGTGCCAGCAGTGGACAGACGGAATATACTAACTATGGCTACACCTTC. Its translation: CASSGQTEYTNYGYTF.

The rearrangement uses TRBV12-3 or TRBV12-4 and TRBJ1-5; D is unclear. The length of the CDR3 is 12 residues. Trimming stripped 1 base from V and 7 bases from J, with 5 bases between. The CDR3 DNA follows: TGTGCCAGCAGTTTAGTGGCCCAGCCCCAGCATTTT. It specifies CASSLVAQPQHF.

The CDR3 here is CASRPGGGAYNEQFF. The DNA for the CDR3 is TGTGCCAGCAGGCCCGGGGGGGGCGCCTACAATGAGCAGTTCTTC. The rearrangement links TRBV5-6 to TRBJ2-1; 8 bases align to TRBD2. The CDR3 is 15 amino acids. Losses at the gene ends were 5 bases for V and 2 bases for J; bases not matched to a gene: 6. Germline V CDR1 and CDR2: SGHDT, YYEEEE.

The chain links TRBV12-3 or TRBV12-4 to TRBJ1-1; D may be TRBD1 (6 bases). The V end lost 2 bases, the J end lost 4 bases, and 11 bases lay between the germline ends. The CDR3 is 14 residues long. The CDR3 protein is CASSLQGWSTEAFF. The CDR3 DNA follows: TGTGCCAGCAGTTTACAGGGGTGGAGCACTGAAGCTTTCTTT.

This clonotype was seen a few times. This sequence joins TRBV29-1 and TRBJ2-7, with 8 nucleotides matching TRBD2. The CDR3 has 14 residues. J lost 4 bases, V lost 3 bases, and 8 bases had no gene match. CDR1 and CDR2 from the germline V gene are SQVTM and ANQGSEA. CDR3 sequence reads: CSVDAGGLGYEQYF. Here the CDR3 DNA reads TGCAGCGTTGACGCGGGAGGACTTGGGTACGAGCAGTACTTC.

The chain uses TRBV7-9 and TRBJ1-2; D ambiguous. Trimming left V 0 bases short and J 1 base short, with 6 bases between. The CDR3 loop spans 14 amino acids. The germline V gene encodes CDR1 SEHNR and CDR2 FQNEAQ (reference sequence). The DNA for the CDR3 is TGTGCCAGCAGCTTAGCCGCGGGTAACTATGGCTACACCTTC. Translating gives CASSLAAGNYGYTF.

The genes are TRBV14 and TRBJ2-5; the D call may be TRBD1 or TRBD2 (5 bases each). The germline gives CDR1 SGHDN, CDR2 FVKESK. The germline V and J ends were trimmed by 3 bases and 3 bases, with 11 bases remaining between them. The CDR3 is 14 amino acids. The CDR3 region has the DNA TGTGCCAGCAGCCAGGGGACGGCTAAAGAGACCCAGTACTTC. This encodes CASSQGTAKETQYF. Using reference TRBV14 and TRBJ2-5 for the parts outside the CDR3, the full variable domain is EAGVTQFPSHSVIEKGQTVTLRCDPISGHDNLYWYRRVMGKEIKFLLHFVKESKQDESGMPNNRFLAERTGGTYSTLKVQPAELEDSGVYFCASSQGTAKETQYFGPGTRLLVL.

This clonotype was seen more than once but under ten times. The junction differs from germline at one of its ends, possibly a read error. V is TRBV5-1 and J is TRBJ2-1, with a tentative D call TRBD1 (6 bases). The CDR3 runs 14 residues. CDR1 and CDR2 (germline): SGHRS, YFSETQ. The CDR3 sequence is CASSLQTGYNEQLF. The CDR3 DNA sequence: TGCGCCAGCAGCTTACAAACAGGGTACAATGAGCAGCTCTTC.

This clonotype was seen ten or more times. The gene calls are TRBV25-1 and TRBJ2-1; possible D gene TRBD1, 7 bases. This CDR3 has 16 amino acids. CDR1 and CDR2 from the germline V gene are MGHDK and SYGVNS. Trimming removed 3 bases at V and 1 base at J, with 13 bases between. The CDR3, as DNA: TGTGCCAGCAGTGACCTTGCAGGGGGGTCCTACAATGAGCAGTTCTTC. This encodes CASSDLAGGSYNEQFF.

This clonotype has at least ten counts. The chain employs TRBV6-5 and TRBJ1-5; no definite D call. Trimming removed 2 bases at V and 4 bases at J, with 9 bases between. The CDR3 spans 14 residues. Germline V gives CDR1 MNHEY, CDR2 SVGAGI. The CDR3 protein is CASSYRFPNQPQHF. CDR3 nucleotide sequence: TGTGCCAGCAGTTACAGGTTCCCGAATCAGCCCCAGCATTTT.

A word on this clonotype: An end of the junction does not agree with germline; a read error may underlie this. The CDR3 loop is CASSFWTTNAGELFF. DNA for the CDR3: TGTGCCAGCAGCTTTTGGACAACGAACGCCGGGGAGCTGTTTTTT. This rearrangement joins TRBV5-5 to TRBJ2-2, with D possibly being TRBD1 (5 bases). The germline CDR1 and CDR2 sequences are SGHKS and YYEKEE (reference sequence). The CDR3 totals 15 residues. Combining the CDR3 with reference TRBV5-5 and TRBJ2-2 gives the whole variable domain DAGVTQSPTHLIKTRGQQVTLRCSPISGHKSVSWYQQVLGQGPQFIFQYYEKEERGRGNFPDRFSARQFPNYSSELNVNALLLGDSALYLCASSFWTTNAGELFFGEGSRLTVL.

This clonotype appeared a few times. The chain uses TRBV6-1 and TRBJ2-1, with 11 positions matching TRBD2. CDR3 length: 18 amino acids. The germline CDR1 and CDR2 sequences are MNHNS and SASEGT. Germline trimming cut 2 bases from V and 3 bases from J; bases unmatched to any gene: 9. DNA for the CDR3: TGTGCCAGCAGTGAAATGGCTTATCTAGCGGGAGGCTACAATGAGCAGTTCTTC. This translates into CASSEMAYLAGGYNEQFF.

The chain links TRBV15 to TRBJ2-3, with TRBD2 matching over 10 bases. The ends lost 6 bases at V and 4 bases at J; junction bases unmatched: 10. The V gene's germline CDR1 is LNHNV and CDR2 YYDKDF (reference sequence). This CDR3 has 16 residues. CDR3 DNA: TGTGCCACCAGTTCGGGAGCGGGAGGGCAACCAGATACGCAGTATTTT. It translates to CATSSGAGGQPDTQYF.